This is a list of T cell receptor beta chains from one sample in a study of T-cell reconstitution after alpha-beta-depleted transplantation in children. TCRdb itself ran the PCR reads through MiXCR, one entry per CDR3 protein. The sample contains about 370,000 distinct CDR3 sequences, about 20% of which appear only once. The specimen was PBMCs from the stem cell graft donor, collected from the stem cell graft. The receptors were gathered from a human donor who donated a stem cell graft to a child with acute myeloid leukemia. Each CDR3 is given with its conserved first and last residue. A D gene is named only where the DNA matches it firmly. Part of the rows lack a size; the others show once, few, many or a class for expanded clones.

NA,TRBV15,TRBJ2-1,NA,TGTGCCACCAGCAGAGATGGGACCGGGTATTATGAGCAGTTCTTC,CATSRDGTGYYEQFF
TRBD2,TRBV20-1,TRBJ2-2,NA,TGCAGTGCTAAAAGTAGCGGGAGCGACACCGGGGAGCTGTTTTTT,CSAKSSGSDTGELFF
NA,TRBV6-2/TRBV6-3,TRBJ1-1,NA,TGTGCCAGCAACTTCCTCTCACAGGGTCTGAACACTGAAGCTTTCTTT,CASNFLSQGLNTEAFF
TRBD2,TRBV11-2,TRBJ2-5,NA,TGTGCCAGCAGCCAGACCGGGACTAGGGGAGAGACCCAGTACTTC,CASSQTGTRGETQYF
NA,TRBV10-3,TRBJ2-2,NA,TGTGCCATCAGTGTACGTGAGGTCACCGGGGAGCTGTTTTTT,CAISVREVTGELFF
TRBD2,TRBV29-1,TRBJ2-1,NA,TGCAGCGTTATAGGACTAGCGGCCTACAATGAGCAGTTCTTC,CSVIGLAAYNEQFF
NA,TRBV29-1,TRBJ2-5,many,TGCAGCGTTGAAACAGGAGGGACCCAGTACTTC,CSVETGGTQYF
NA,TRBV19,TRBJ2-7,NA,TGTGCCAGTAGTATGGGAAAGGGGTACGAGCAGTACTTC,CASSMGKGYEQYF
TRBD2,TRBV27,TRBJ2-7,few,TGTGCCAGCAGTTTATTTACGGGGACTAGCAGGACTTACGAGCAGTACTTC,CASSLFTGTSRTYEQYF
TRBD2,TRBV7-2,TRBJ2-1,many,TGTGCCAGCAGCTTCAGGACTAGACAGAGCATCTACAATGAGCAGTTCTTC,CASSFRTRQSIYNEQFF
NA,TRBV3-1,TRBJ2-7,NA,TGTGCCAGCAGCCAATCCGGGGTCCTCCTCCCCTACGAGCAGTACTTC,CASSQSGVLLPYEQYF
NA,TRBV29-1,TRBJ1-5,many,TGCAGTGTGGGGGGGAGCAATCAGCCCCAGCATTTT,CSVGGSNQPQHF
TRBD1,TRBV28,TRBJ2-1,NA,TGTGCCAGCAGGGGGGGGGGACAGGGCTCCTACAATGAGCAGTTCTTC,CASRGGGQGSYNEQFF